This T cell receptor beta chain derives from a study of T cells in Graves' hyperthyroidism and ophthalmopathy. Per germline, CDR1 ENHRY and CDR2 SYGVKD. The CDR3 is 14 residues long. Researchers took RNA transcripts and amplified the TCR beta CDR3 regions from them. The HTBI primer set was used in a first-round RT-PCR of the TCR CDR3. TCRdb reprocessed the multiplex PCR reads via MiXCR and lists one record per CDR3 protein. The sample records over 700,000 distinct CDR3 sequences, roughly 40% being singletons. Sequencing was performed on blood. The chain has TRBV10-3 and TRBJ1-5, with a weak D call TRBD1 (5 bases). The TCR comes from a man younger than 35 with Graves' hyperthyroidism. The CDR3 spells CARGTRISNQPQHF. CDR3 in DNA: TGTGCTAGGGGAACCAGGATTAGCAATCAGCCCCAGCATTTT.